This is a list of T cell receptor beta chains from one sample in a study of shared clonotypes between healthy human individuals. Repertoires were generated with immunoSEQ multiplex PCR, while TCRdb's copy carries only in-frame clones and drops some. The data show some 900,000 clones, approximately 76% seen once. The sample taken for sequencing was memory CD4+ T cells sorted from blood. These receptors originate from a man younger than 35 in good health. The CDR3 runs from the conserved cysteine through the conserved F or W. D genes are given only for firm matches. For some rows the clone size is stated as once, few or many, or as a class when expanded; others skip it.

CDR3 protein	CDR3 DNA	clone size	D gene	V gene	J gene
CASILDPRPGEQYF	NA	NA	NA	TRBV2	TRBJ2-7
CASSRGVLSTDTQYF	TGCGCCAGCAGCCGAGGGGTTCTTAGCACAGATACGCAGTATTTT	NA	NA	TRBV4-3	TRBJ2-3
CASSLYGRSRAYEQYF	TGTGCCAGCAGCTTGTACGGGAGGAGCCGGGCCTACGAGCAGTACTTC	few	TRBD2	TRBV5-6	TRBJ2-7
CASSQDKAGGQETQYF	TGCGCCAGCAGCCAAGATAAGGCTGGGGGGCAAGAGACCCAGTACTTC	NA	NA	TRBV4-1	TRBJ2-5
CASAPGHSTDTQYF	TGTGCCAGCGCACCGGGACACAGCACAGATACGCAGTATTTT	NA	NA	TRBV6-1	TRBJ2-3
CASIRSPGETQYF	TGTGCCAGCATCAGGTCGCCGGGAGAGACCCAGTACTTC	NA	NA	TRBV6-1	TRBJ2-5
CASRSSGSEQYF	TGTGCCAGCAGGTCTAGCGGGAGCGAGCAGTACTTC	NA	TRBD2	TRBV6-5	TRBJ2-7
CATSRVAGKAGNEKLFF	TGTGCCACCAGCAGAGTCGCAGGGAAGGCCGGTAATGAAAAACTGTTTTTT	NA	NA	TRBV15	TRBJ1-4
CASRTSNSPLHF	TGCGCCAGCAGGACAAGTAATTCACCCCTCCACTTT	NA	NA	TRBV5-1	TRBJ1-6
CASKQDPLNYGYTF	TGTGCCAGCAAACAGGACCCCCTTAACTATGGCTACACCTTC	NA	NA	TRBV2	TRBJ1-2
CASWGGNQPQHF	TGTGCCAGCTGGGGCGGAAATCAGCCCCAGCATTTT	NA	NA	TRBV6-1	TRBJ1-5
CASSRPDRADTQYF	TGTGCCAGCAGCCGACCGGACAGGGCAGATACGCAGTATTTT	NA	TRBD1	TRBV13	TRBJ2-3
CASSLGPQETQYF	TGTGCCAGCTCATTAGGTCCTCAAGAGACCCAGTACTTC	NA	NA	TRBV18	TRBJ2-5
CASSPTGVENTIYF	TGTGCCAGCAGCCCAACAGGGGTGGAAAACACCATATATTTT	few	TRBD1	TRBV5-4	TRBJ1-3
CASSAGTGVRGSGANVLTF	TGTGCCAGCTCTGCCGGGACAGGGGTCAGGGGCTCTGGGGCCAACGTCCTGACTTTC	NA	TRBD1	TRBV18	TRBJ2-6
CASRITGTYEQYF	TGTGCCAGCAGAATAACAGGGACGTACGAGCAGTACTTC	NA	NA	TRBV2	TRBJ2-7
CAWSPPGHGFLTNYGYTF	TGTGCCTGGAGTCCACCGGGACACGGATTTCTAACTAACTATGGCTACACCTTC	NA	NA	TRBV30	TRBJ1-2
CASSPAGLYQETQYF	TGTGCCAGCAGCCCAGCCGGGCTTTACCAAGAGACCCAGTACTTC	NA	NA	TRBV7-2	TRBJ2-5
CAWKSATEAFF	TGTGCCTGGAAATCAGCCACGGAAGCTTTCTTT	medium-sized	NA	TRBV30	TRBJ1-1
CASSGTSGGTYNEQFF	TGTGCCAGCAGTGGGACTAGCGGGGGTACCTACAATGAGCAGTTCTTC	NA	TRBD2	TRBV2	TRBJ2-1
CSVDNGGELFF	TGCAGCGTGGACAACGGGGGGGAGCTGTTTTTT	NA	NA	TRBV29-1	TRBJ2-2
CASKSDTGTDTQYF	TGCGCCAGCAAATCGGACACCGGCACAGATACGCAGTATTTT	NA	NA	TRBV5-1	TRBJ2-3
CASSQVSGAQTQYF	TGTGCCAGCAGCCAAGTATCTGGGGCCCAGACCCAGTACTTC	NA	NA	TRBV14	TRBJ2-5
CASTLSNQPQHF	TGTGCCAGCACCCTTAGCAATCAGCCCCAGCATTTT	NA	NA	TRBV28	TRBJ1-5
CASSFGGGGLGSPLHF	TGTGCCAGCAGCTTCGGGGGAGGAGGGTTAGGCTCACCCCTCCACTTT	NA	NA	TRBV7-8	TRBJ1-6
CASSLGDSLNQPQHF	TGCGCCAGCAGCTTGGGGGACAGTTTGAATCAGCCCCAGCATTTT	few	TRBD1	TRBV5-1	TRBJ1-5
CASSFRLAGGPEQYF	TGTGCCAGCAGCTTTCGACTAGCGGGAGGGCCCGAGCAGTACTTC	NA	TRBD2	TRBV7-2	TRBJ2-7
CAWNGLSNYGYTF	TGTGCCTGGAATGGGCTTTCTAACTATGGCTACACCTTC	NA	NA	TRBV30	TRBJ1-2
CARSSRWSSGGTEAFF	TGTGCCAGAAGCTCCAGATGGAGCTCGGGGGGCACTGAAGCTTTCTTT	NA	NA	TRBV5-3	TRBJ1-1
CASSEWPSGREQYF	TGCGCCAGCAGTGAGTGGCCTAGCGGGAGGGAGCAGTACTTC	NA	TRBD2	TRBV10-1	TRBJ2-7
CASSQDEGSPNEKLFF	TGTGCCAGCAGCCAAGATGAGGGTTCTCCTAATGAAAAACTGTTTTTT	NA	NA	TRBV4-2	TRBJ1-4
CASSPSGGRETF	TGTGCCAGCAGCCCATCAGGAGGGCGGGAGACCTTC	few	NA	TRBV9	TRBJ1-2
CSVFPDRGLNTEAFF	TGCAGCGTTTTCCCGGACAGGGGACTGAACACTGAAGCTTTCTTT	few	TRBD1	TRBV29-1	TRBJ1-1
CASSELGQSTDTQYF	TGTGCCAGCAGTGAATTGGGACAGAGCACAGATACGCAGTATTTT	NA	TRBD1	TRBV25-1	TRBJ2-3
CASVRRAEAFF	TGTGCCAGCGTCAGGAGAGCTGAAGCTTTCTTT	few	NA	TRBV28	TRBJ1-1
CASSTNSPLHF	TGTGCCAGCAGCACTAATTCACCCCTCCACTTT	few	NA	TRBV6-6	TRBJ1-6
CASSEGQTNEKLFF	TGTGCCAGCAGCGAGGGACAGACTAATGAAAAACTGTTTTTT	NA	TRBD1	TRBV9	TRBJ1-4
CASSSTRQGIRTEAFF	TGTGCCAGCAGTTCCACTCGACAGGGCATACGGACTGAAGCTTTCTTT	NA	TRBD1	TRBV6-6	TRBJ1-1
CASRDMGEKLFF	TGTGCCAGTAGAGATATGGGGGAAAAACTGTTTTTT	NA	NA	TRBV19	TRBJ1-4
CASSEVVTGNQPQHF	TGTGCCAGCAGTGAAGTGGTCACGGGCAATCAGCCCCAGCATTTT	few	NA	TRBV2	TRBJ1-5